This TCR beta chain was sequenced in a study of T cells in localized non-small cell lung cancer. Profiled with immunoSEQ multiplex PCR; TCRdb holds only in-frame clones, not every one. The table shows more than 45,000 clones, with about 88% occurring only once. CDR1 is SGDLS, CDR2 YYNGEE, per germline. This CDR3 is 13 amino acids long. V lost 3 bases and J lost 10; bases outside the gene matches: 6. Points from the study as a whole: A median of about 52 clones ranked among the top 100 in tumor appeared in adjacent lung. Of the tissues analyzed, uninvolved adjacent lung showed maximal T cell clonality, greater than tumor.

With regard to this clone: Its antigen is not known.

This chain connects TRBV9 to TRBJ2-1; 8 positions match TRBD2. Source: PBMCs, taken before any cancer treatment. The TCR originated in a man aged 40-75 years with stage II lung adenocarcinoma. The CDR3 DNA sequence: TGTGCCAGCAGCGCAGGACTAGCAGAAGAGCAGTTCTTC. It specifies CASSAGLAEEQFF.